The 31 T cell receptor beta chains in this list originate from one sample, sequenced in a study of metastatic and nonmetastatic thyroid tumors (TCRdb year 2020). Library method: PCR. The sequencer was an Illumina HiSeq 4000. TCRdb reprocessed the public reads (quality trimming at Q25 with fastp, clone calling with MiXCR) and kept in-frame beta chains. The sample contains just over 70,000 clones, more than 15% of them found a single time. The ten largest clones capture more than 10% of the sample. None of the patients had been given any treatment before thyroid surgery. Sequenced: blood. The receptors come from a female donor with papillary thyroid cancer or a benign thyroid nodule (not recorded which). Some clones in this sample may be carry-over from other donors' samples.

This clone was observed many times. The V gene is TRBV20-1, the J gene TRBJ1-1; D call uncertain. This CDR3 is 12 amino acids long. Germline values: CDR1 DFQATT, CDR2 SNEGSKA (reference sequence). The CDR3 is CSTPREVTEAFF. The DNA for the CDR3 is TGCAGCACTCCAAGGGAGGTCACTGAAGCTTTCTTT.

Many counts were recorded for this clone. The rearrangement links TRBV6-1 to TRBJ2-7; D is unresolved. Looked up from germline, CDR1 is MNHNS and CDR2 is SASEGT. Trimming removed 5 bases at V and 5 bases at J, with 10 bases between. The CDR3 is 12 amino acids. The chain's CDR3 is CASSYIGDEQYF. CDR3 bases: TGTGCCAGCAGTTATATTGGGGACGAGCAGTACTTC.

This clone was found a few times. V usage is TRBV6-1 and J usage is TRBJ2-7, with a possible D match to TRBD2 (5 bases). Germline loops: CDR1 MNHNS, CDR2 SASEGT. V lost 5 bases, J lost 6 bases, and 14 bases lay in between. The CDR3 consists of 13 residues. CDR3 bases: TGTGCCAGCAGTCTTTCGGGTCGGGGCGAGCAGTACTTC. It is translated as CASSLSGRGEQYF.

This clone was counted at least ten times. The V gene is TRBV20-1, the J gene TRBJ2-7; TRBD2 is a possible D gene (5 bases). Trimming cost V 8 bases and J 4 bases, with 12 bases left between them. The CDR3 loop spans 11 amino acids. Germline CDR1 is DFQATT and CDR2 is SNEGSKA (reference sequence). The CDR3 loop reads CSSGNQYEQYF. CDR3 nucleotides: TGCAGTAGCGGAAACCAATACGAGCAGTACTTC.

In this sample, this clone turned up many times. The chain links TRBV12-3 or TRBV12-4 to TRBJ2-1, with 10 bases matching TRBD1. The CDR3 runs to 14 residues. Losses at the gene ends were 8 bases for V and 5 bases for J; bases not matched to a gene: 6. The CDR3 nucleotides read TGTGCCAGCGGGACAGGGGCCCTTAACAATGAGCAGTTCTTC. Encoded protein: CASGTGALNNEQFF.

This clone has a count of ten or more. The V and J genes are TRBV5-1 and TRBJ1-2; D perhaps matches TRBD1 (6 bases). CDR3 length: 14 residues. The ends were cut back, 4 bases at V and 0 bases at J, with 10 bases in the middle. The germline CDR1 and CDR2 sequences are SGHRS and YFSETQ. The chain's CDR3 is CASSPGQSNYGYTF. Here the CDR3 DNA reads TGCGCCAGCAGCCCCGGACAGTCTAACTATGGCTACACCTTC.

This clone has ten or more counts. The rearrangement links TRBV6-6 to TRBJ1-1; no firm D call. The V end lost 2 bases, the J end lost 1 base, and 8 bases lay between the germline ends. The CDR3 has 14 amino acids. CDR1 is MNHNY, CDR2 SVGAGI, per germline (reference sequence). DNA for the CDR3: TGTGCCAGCAGTTACGGGAATTCGAACACTGAAGCTTTCTTT. Amino acid sequence: CASSYGNSNTEAFF.

This clone showed up many times. The rearrangement links TRBV4-1 to TRBJ2-1, with D tentatively TRBD2 (6 bases). The germline CDR1 and CDR2 sequences are MGHRA and YSYEKL. With 8 bases removed from V and 8 bases from J, the gap between germline ends came to 19 bases. This CDR3 is built from 14 residues. CDR3 protein: CASSLGGIGHEQFF. DNA for the CDR3: TGCGCCAGCTCCCTTGGCGGGATCGGGCATGAGCAGTTCTTC.

This clone turned up a few times. This chain links TRBV12-3 or TRBV12-4 with TRBJ2-7, with 7 bases fitting TRBD2. V was pared by 3 bases and J by 5 bases, with 16 bases of the junction left unmatched. This CDR3 comprises 17 residues. The CDR3 protein is CASSFVPGLAAANEQYF. CDR3 sequence (DNA): TGTGCCAGCAGTTTTGTCCCGGGGCTAGCGGCGGCCAACGAGCAGTACTTC.

This clone was picked up many times. The V and J genes are TRBV12-3 or TRBV12-4 and TRBJ1-2; D gene unclear. The CDR3 consists of 13 residues. V lost 5 bases and J 4 bases, leaving 11 bases between the germline ends. As DNA, the CDR3 is TGTGCCAGCAGTATAGGTTCCTTCTATGGCTACACCTTC. As protein: CASSIGSFYGYTF.

This clone has just a few counts. The chain is built from TRBV2 and TRBJ1-2; unclear D gene. Germline V gene lookup returns CDR1 SNHLY and CDR2 FYNNEI. V shed 8 bases and J shed 8 bases, with 9 bases lying between them. The CDR3 length is 10 residues. CDR3 in amino acids: CASLSLGYTF. CDR3 DNA sequence: TGTGCCAGCCTTTCCTTGGGCTACACCTTC.

This clone was seen many times. This chain uses TRBV20-1 with TRBJ2-3, with a tentative D call TRBD2 (5 bases). From germline, CDR1 is DFQATT and CDR2 SNEGSKA (reference sequence). The CDR3 consists of 12 residues. Deletions cut 6 bases from V and 8 bases from J, with 15 bases between. The CDR3 is CSATWTDPTQYF. CDR3 bases: TGCAGTGCAACCTGGACTGACCCTACGCAGTATTTT.

This clone was counted many times. In DNA form, the CDR3 reads TGTGCCAGCACCCCGCGGGGAGAGGAAGAGACCCAGTACTTC. Translated: CASTPRGEEETQYF. The chain employs TRBV6-1 and TRBJ2-5; tentatively, D is TRBD2 (6 bases). The CDR3 spans 14 residues. Trimming removed 7 bases from V and 3 bases from J, with 15 bases in between. Germline loops: CDR1 MNHNS, CDR2 SASEGT.

This clone was observed once. The chain has TRBV7-3 and TRBJ2-7; 7 nucleotides align to TRBD1. The CDR3 totals 14 residues. The ends lost 3 bases at V and 6 bases at J; junction bases unmatched: 8. Germline V gives CDR1 SGHTA, CDR2 FQGTGA. CDR3 DNA sequence: TGTGCCAGCAGCTTGGGCAGGGGGTCCGCCGAGCAGTACTTC. Protein: CASSLGRGSAEQYF.

This clone was seen at least ten times. A read error may account for a junction end that differs from germline. The chain uses TRBV7-3 and TRBJ2-5; possibly TRBD1 or TRBD2 for D (5 bases each). This CDR3 is 16 amino acids long. CDR1 SGHTA and CDR2 FQGTGA come from the germline V gene. The CDR3 here is CANSLGPGLGQETQYF. CDR3 nucleotide sequence: TGTGCCAACAGCTTAGGGCCGGGGCTTGGGCAAGAGACCCAGTACTTC.

The table lists this clone with many counts. The chain has TRBV7-9 and TRBJ1-1; TRBD1 might be the D (5 bases). From germline, CDR1 is SEHNR and CDR2 FQNEAQ (reference sequence). This CDR3 is 15 amino acids long. Trimming removed 5 bases from V and 3 bases from J, with 16 bases in between. CDR3 in DNA: TGTGCCAGCAGCATCGGGACGGCGGCTCACACTGAAGCTTTCTTT. Its protein is CASSIGTAAHTEAFF.

The V call is TRBV9, the J call TRBJ2-5; TRBD2 matches 8 bases. After removal of 0 bases from V and 5 bases from J, the junction contained 3 bases not matched to a gene. Germline V lookup: CDR1 SGDLS, CDR2 YYNGEE. The CDR3 extends over 14 amino acids. This CDR3 is CASSVDGTRETQYF. The CDR3 coding sequence is TGTGCCAGCAGCGTAGACGGGACTAGGGAGACCCAGTACTTC.

This clone was counted at least ten times. The V call is TRBV4-1, the J call TRBJ2-3; D call uncertain. Germline CDR1 and CDR2: MGHRA and YSYEKL. CDR3 length: 15 amino acids. The V end lost 0 bases, the J end lost 2 bases, and 9 bases lay between the germline ends. This CDR3 is CASSQDGADTDTQYF. The CDR3 coding sequence is TGCGCCAGCAGCCAAGATGGCGCAGACACAGATACGCAGTATTTT.

CDR3 bases: TGTGCCAGCAGCCCGAGACTAGCTAGGAATGAGCAGTTCTTC. This sequence encodes CASSPRLARNEQFF. The gene calls are TRBV7-2 and TRBJ2-1, with 7 bases aligning to TRBD2. After removal of 5 bases from V and 7 bases from J, the junction contained 8 bases not matched to a gene. CDR1 is SGHTA, CDR2 FQGNSA, per germline. The CDR3 spans 14 residues. Variable domain in full (rest from reference TRBV7-2 and TRBJ2-1): GAGVSQSPSNKVTEKGKDVELRCDPISGHTALYWYRQSLGQGLEFLIYFQGNSAPDKSGLPSDRFSAERTGGSVSTLTIQRTQQEDSAVYLCASSPRLARNEQFFGPGTRLTVL.

This clone was seen repeatedly, ten times or more. The chain employs TRBV14 and TRBJ1-6; no firm D call. In germline, CDR1 is SGHDN, CDR2 FVKESK. The V end lost 3 bases, the J end lost 8 bases, and 11 bases lay between the germline ends. The CDR3 has 14 amino acids. CDR3 in DNA: TGTGCCAGCAGCCATTCCGGGCGGGATTCACCCCTCCACTTT. Its protein is CASSHSGRDSPLHF.

The table lists this clone with many counts. The genes are TRBV12-3 or TRBV12-4 and TRBJ1-1, with 8 bases that match TRBD1. The CDR3 loop spans 14 amino acids. With V trimmed by 5 bases and J by 5 bases, 7 bases remained unmatched. The CDR3 nucleotides read TGTGCCAGCAGTCTTAAGACAGGGGCTACTGAAGCTTTCTTT. Its protein product is CASSLKTGATEAFF.

The chain has TRBV6-6 and TRBJ2-1; D might be TRBD1 or TRBD2, each matching 6 bases. V lost 2 bases and J 6 bases, leaving 14 bases between the germline ends. This CDR3 region has 15 residues. CDR1 is MNHNY, CDR2 SVGAGI, per germline (reference sequence). CDR3 protein: CASSYTGAPSNEQFF. CDR3 coding DNA: TGTGCCAGCAGTTACACGGGGGCCCCCAGCAATGAGCAGTTCTTC.

In the case of this clone: At one boundary the junction diverges from the germline segment, which might be a read error. This sequence joins TRBV28 and TRBJ2-2; 8 bases align to TRBD1. CDR3 size: 15 residues. Germline-derived CDR1 and CDR2 are MDHEN and SYDVKM. CDR3 sequence (DNA): TGTGCCAGCATCTTCAGGGGGCGTATCACCGGGGATCTGTTTTTT. It is translated as CASIFRGRITGDLFF.

This clone occurred many times. The chain is built from TRBV5-6 and TRBJ2-1; 12 bases fit TRBD2. Per germline, CDR1 SGHDT and CDR2 YYEEEE. The CDR3 has 20 amino acids. Unmatched junction bases numbered 19, after V lost 6 bases and J lost 3 bases. The CDR3 coding sequence is TGTGCCAGCATCCCTGGACTGAGGACTAGCGGGATTGTCAACTACAATGAGCAGTTCTTC. As protein: CASIPGLRTSGIVNYNEQFF.

CDR3 loop: CASSTPGGGSYGYTF. The CDR3 DNA reads TGTGCCAGTAGTACTCCGGGAGGGGGCAGCTATGGCTACACCTTC. V is TRBV19 and J is TRBJ1-2; TRBD1 agrees at 7 bases. Germline lookup yields CDR1 LNHDA and CDR2 SQIVND (reference sequence). V lost 4 bases to trimming and J lost 4 bases; unmatched junction nucleotides: 9. The CDR3 consists of 15 residues.

This clone was seen at least ten times. The chain uses TRBV6-4 and TRBJ2-1; TRBD2 matches 11 bases. CDR3 size: 15 residues. CDR1 MRHNA and CDR2 SNTAGT come from the germline V gene. V lost 2 bases to trimming and J lost 5 bases; unmatched junction nucleotides: 2. The DNA for the CDR3 is TGTGCCAGCAGTGACGGGACTAGCGGTAACAATGAGCAGTTCTTC. It translates to CASSDGTSGNNEQFF.

This clone was observed at least ten times. J is TRBJ2-3 and V is TRBV20-1; TRBD2 matches at 8 bases. V gave up 5 bases and J gave up 0 bases; unmatched junction bases: 13. CDR1 is DFQATT and CDR2 is SNEGSKA in the germline V gene (reference sequence). The CDR3 contains 17 residues. CDR3 nucleotide sequence: TGCAGTGCTGAAGACTGGAGACTAGCGTCTAGCACAGATACGCAGTATTTT. It is translated as CSAEDWRLASSTDTQYF.

This clone was detected many times. Here the CDR3 DNA reads TGCGCCAGCAGCCAAGATGGGGGAATCGGTGAAGCTTTCTTT. It codes for CASSQDGGIGEAFF. The chain couples TRBV4-1 to TRBJ1-1, with D perhaps TRBD1 (5 bases). Trimming cost V 0 bases and J 7 bases, with 12 bases left between them. The CDR3 sequence is 14 residues long. Germline values: CDR1 MGHRA, CDR2 YSYEKL.

The rearrangement links TRBV11-2 to TRBJ2-7; 9 bases align to TRBD1. Trimming at V came to 7 bases and at J to 5 bases, leaving 9 bases not matched to a gene. CDR3 size: 14 residues. CDR1 and CDR2 from the germline V gene are SGHAT and FQNNGV. Here the CDR3 reads CASIPDRGRDEQYF. In DNA, the CDR3 is TGTGCCAGCATCCCGGACAGGGGACGGGACGAGCAGTACTTC.

This clone is medium-sized within its sample. The rearrangement uses TRBV30 and TRBJ1-2; D is unclear. Germline lookup yields CDR1 GTSNPN and CDR2 SVGIG (reference sequence). The CDR3 has 8 residues. The V and J ends lost 8 bases and 6 bases respectively, with 4 bases between them. The CDR3 here is CALDGYTF. CDR3 in DNA: TGTGCCCTTGATGGCTACACCTTC.

This clone was observed a few times. The V call is TRBV6-5, the J call TRBJ2-7; 7 bases agree with TRBD1. The V gene's germline CDR1 is MNHEY and CDR2 SVGAGI. The CDR3 runs 15 residues. V gave up 0 bases and J gave up 2 bases; unmatched junction bases: 4. CDR3 DNA: TGTGCCAGCAGTTACTCTCGACAGGGCCCCTACGAGCAGTACGTC. It codes for CASSYSRQGPYEQYV.